This T cell receptor (beta chain) was captured in a study of blood T cell repertoires in COVID-19. This CDR3 has 16 amino acids. V was clipped by 5 bases and J by 2 bases, with 13 bases between them. Germline V gives CDR1 MDHEN, CDR2 SYDVKM. Participants were aged about 18 to 90 years, lived in roughly 25 US areas, and enrolled virtually. Using immunoSEQ multiplex PCR, the repertoire was profiled, and TCRdb retains in-frame clones only, with some absent. The sample shows about 270,000 clones, approximately 91% of them seen only once. The material sequenced was PBMCs or T cells enriched from blood (not recorded which). The chain uses TRBV28 and TRBJ1-6; maybe TRBD1 (5 bases). This TCR was sampled from a woman aged 40 to 55 with acute COVID-19. DNA of the CDR3: TGTGCCAGCAGTGTCCAGGGAGGGCCCTATAATTCACCCCTCCACTTT. Translating gives CASSVQGGPYNSPLHF.